This T cell receptor (beta chain) originates from a study of T cells in Graves' hyperthyroidism and ophthalmopathy. Authors of the study amplified TCR beta CDR3 regions from RNA transcripts. Researchers ran a first-round RT-PCR on the TCR CDR3 using the HTBI primer set. TCRdb ran MiXCR on the multiplex PCR reads and lists one entry per CDR3 protein. Altogether 530,000 or so distinct CDR3 sequences are present, 15% to 20% being singletons, with the ten largest covering 17%. The study's findings and limits: In validation, the model predicted ophthalmopathy. These predictions came a median about 6.2 months before onset. Blood also carried most thyroid clonotypes expanded above 0.001.

This CDR3 has 12 residues. V was clipped by 10 bases and J by 1 base, with 10 bases between them. This clonotype was counted many times. What it binds is unknown. The rearrangement uses TRBV12-3 or TRBV12-4 and TRBJ1-1; tentatively, D is TRBD1 (6 bases). The receptor was derived from a woman younger than 35 with Graves' ophthalmopathy. Material for sequencing was blood. In DNA, the CDR3 is TGTGCCACAAACAGGGAGAACACTGAAGCTTTCTTT. It encodes CATNRENTEAFF.